The entry that follows covers one T cell receptor (beta chain) sequence. A much larger clone differs by one base, so this may be a read error. The sample has other DNA sequences that encode this CDR3 too. Thyroid surgery was performed in patients who had received no treatment beforehand. The data belong to a study of metastatic and nonmetastatic thyroid tumors. With MiXCR, TCRdb called clones anew from the PCR reads. The data hold approximately 86,000 clones, with around 13% observed a single time. Sequences were obtained from tumor tissue. The origin of this receptor is a female donor with papillary thyroid cancer or a benign thyroid nodule (not recorded which). Some clones in this sample may be carry-over from other donors' samples.

The CDR3: CASSLGTVQETQYF. The CDR3 region has the DNA TGCGCCAGCAGCTTGGGGACGGTACAAGAGACCCAGTACTTC. The chain has TRBV5-1 and TRBJ2-5; no firm D call. V lost 0 bases and J lost 2, with 8 bases in between. The CDR3 runs 14 residues. Germline values: CDR1 SGHRS, CDR2 YFSETQ.